The T cell receptor beta chain under discussion was sequenced for a study of spatial heterogeneity in lung cancer. Study-wide context: A unique TCR and UMI combination showed up more than ten times in raw reads, on average. Study conclusions and caveats: Blood showed ubiquitous tumor TCRs more often at resection than at routine follow-up.

There are 10 residues in the CDR3. Germline assignment: CDR1 DFQATT and CDR2 SNEGSKA (reference sequence). The time point was: sample taken at primary tumor resection. The donor population consisted of some 72 patients with untreated, early-stage non-small cell lung cancer. No cells were sorted before sequencing. The whole RNA sequenced was extracted from tumor, nontumor lung or frozen PBMC. This clonotype was detected ten times or more. Antigen: not known. TCRdb re-called the 5' RACE reads through MiXCR, storing one row per CDR3 protein. The data show fewer than 65,000 distinct CDR3 sequences, 6.3% seen once.

This TCR was sampled from a female donor with early-stage non-small cell lung cancer. The rearrangement links TRBV20-1 to TRBJ1-2; D unresolved. Specimen: PBMCs, collected at surgery. CDR3 protein: CREPSYGYTF. The CDR3 region has the DNA TGCAGGGAACCCTCCTATGGCTACACCTTC.